The entry below describes one TCR beta chain. Treatment noted: over 15 received Ad26.COV2.S at low or high dose, single or two shots; five or six received placebo; per-sample allocation not given. Sampling happened 63 days after the first vaccine or placebo injection. This entry comes from a study of Ad26.COV2.S vaccination and SARS-CoV-2 variants. CDR3 size: 16 residues. The germline gives CDR1 SEHNR, CDR2 FQNEAQ (reference sequence). V gave up 5 bases and J gave up 2 bases; unmatched junction bases: 11. Some clones are missing from TCRdb's copy, which holds only in-frame ones; the method was immunoSEQ multiplex PCR. The sample lists approximately 240,000 clones; around nine tenths were seen once.

Source: peripheral blood, taken in a trial of Ad26.COV2.S vaccine versus placebo. The source is a person between 18 and 59 years old who received the Ad26.COV2.S COVID-19 vaccine or a placebo. This chain connects TRBV7-9 to TRBJ2-7; the match to TRBD1 covers 8 bases. CDR3 coding DNA: TGTGCCAGCAGCCCTCCCTGGCAGGGGGCTGCCTACGAGCAGTACTTC. Translation: CASSPPWQGAAYEQYF.